This TCR beta chain was recorded in a study of CD8+ T cells in alopecia areata. V lost 0 bases and J 4 bases, leaving 9 bases between the germline ends. This CDR3 contains 14 residues. Germline V gene sequence: CDR1 SGHKS, CDR2 YYEKEE (reference sequence). Extraction and reverse transcription of RNA yielded cDNA as the sequencing template. The method was immunoSEQ multiplex PCR; TCRdb's version includes in-frame clones alone and lacks a portion of them. The profile covers roughly 110,000 clones, with 84% appearing a single time and roughly 23% taken by the ten largest. Study-wide findings and caveats: Many expanded lesional clones persisted during tofacitinib (in both scalp and blood). Scalp clonality and expanded CD8+ clones among the top 100 fell significantly with tofacitinib.

Regarding this clone: Its target is not known.

The treatment denotes: oral pan-JAK inhibitor, 5-10 mg twice daily. Those with alopecia areata gave lesional scalp punch biopsies and peripheral blood. V gene TRBV5-5 combines with J gene TRBJ2-3, with D hard to call. This clonotype was obtained from a human donor with alopecia areata. Source: CD8+ T cells sorted from blood, taken at week 24, from a patient treated with tofacitinib. For the CDR3, the DNA is TGTGCCAGCAGCTTGGGGCAGGTAGCAGATACGCAGTATTTT. It encodes CASSLGQVADTQYF.